The entry below gives a single T cell receptor (beta chain) sequence along with its context. V gave up 0 bases and J gave up 11 bases, with 14 bases separating them. The CDR3 has 15 amino acids. The germline gives CDR1 SNHLY, CDR2 FYNNEI. Clones were sequenced by immunoSEQ multiplex PCR, and TCRdb holds only the in-frame ones, with some missing. This repertoire shows 57,000 or so clones, around three quarters found once; its top ten account for about 0.42%. The sample belongs to a study of siplizumab effects on memory and regulatory T cells. Material: memory CD4+ T cells sorted from blood. This TCR derives from a human donor in good health. The V gene is TRBV2, the J gene TRBJ2-6; no reliable D call. The CDR3 DNA reads TGTGCCAGCAGTGAAGCCCCGGTCAGGCGAGACGTCCTGACTTTC. This sequence encodes CASSEAPVRRDVLTF.